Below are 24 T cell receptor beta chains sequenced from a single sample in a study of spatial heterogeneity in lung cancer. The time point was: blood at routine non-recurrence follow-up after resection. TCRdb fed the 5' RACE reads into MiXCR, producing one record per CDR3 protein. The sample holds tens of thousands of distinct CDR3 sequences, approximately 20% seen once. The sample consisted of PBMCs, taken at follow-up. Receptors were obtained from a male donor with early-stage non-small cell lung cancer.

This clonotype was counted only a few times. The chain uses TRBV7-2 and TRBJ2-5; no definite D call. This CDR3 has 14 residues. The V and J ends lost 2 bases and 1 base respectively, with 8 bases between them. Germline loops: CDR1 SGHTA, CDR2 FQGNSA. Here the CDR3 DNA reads TGTGCCAGCAGCTTAACACGTCTCCAAGAGACCCAGTACTTC. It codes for CASSLTRLQETQYF.

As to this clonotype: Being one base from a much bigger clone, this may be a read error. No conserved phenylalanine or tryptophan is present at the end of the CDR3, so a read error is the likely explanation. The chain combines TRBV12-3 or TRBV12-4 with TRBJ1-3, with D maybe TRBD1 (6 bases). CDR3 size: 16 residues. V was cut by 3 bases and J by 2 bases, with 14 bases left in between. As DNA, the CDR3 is TGTGCCAGCAGTTTCCACAGGGACCCCCCTGGAAACACCATATATTTA. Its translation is CASSFHRDPPGNTIYL.

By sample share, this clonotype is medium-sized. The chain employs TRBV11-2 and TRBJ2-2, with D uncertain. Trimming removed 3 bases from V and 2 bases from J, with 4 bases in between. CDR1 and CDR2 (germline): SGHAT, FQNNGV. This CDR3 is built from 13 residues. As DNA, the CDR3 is TGTGCCAGCAGCTTCTCAAACACCGGGGAGCTGTTTTTT. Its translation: CASSFSNTGELFF.

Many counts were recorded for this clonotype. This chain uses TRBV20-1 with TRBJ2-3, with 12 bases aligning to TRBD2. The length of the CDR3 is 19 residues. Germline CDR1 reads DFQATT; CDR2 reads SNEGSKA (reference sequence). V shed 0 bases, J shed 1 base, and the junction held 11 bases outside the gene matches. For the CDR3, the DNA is TGCAGTGCTAGAGATCCTAGCGGGAGGGCCGGAATGGGCACAGATACGCAGTATTTT. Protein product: CSARDPSGRAGMGTDTQYF.

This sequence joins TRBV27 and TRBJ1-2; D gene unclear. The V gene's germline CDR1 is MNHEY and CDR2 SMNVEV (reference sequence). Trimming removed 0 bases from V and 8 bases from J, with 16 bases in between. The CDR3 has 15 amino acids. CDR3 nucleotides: TGTGCCAGCAGTTTATCTACTGACGGACTGCGGGGCTACACCTTC. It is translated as CASSLSTDGLRGYTF.

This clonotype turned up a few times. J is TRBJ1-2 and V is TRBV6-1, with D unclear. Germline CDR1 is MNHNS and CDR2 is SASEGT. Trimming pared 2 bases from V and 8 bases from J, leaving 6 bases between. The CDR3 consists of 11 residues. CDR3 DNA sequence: TGTGCCAGCAGTGAATATGGCGGCTACACCTTC. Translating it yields CASSEYGGYTF.

CDR3 DNA: TGCGCCAGCAGCTTAAGAATCCAAGAGACCCAGTACTTC. Protein product: CASSLRIQETQYF. The chain joins TRBV5-1 to TRBJ2-5, with no clear D. Trimming left V 2 bases short and J 1 base short, with 6 bases between. The CDR3 sequence is 13 residues long. Germline CDR1 is SGHRS and CDR2 is YFSETQ.

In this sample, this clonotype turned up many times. The CDR3 DNA sequence: TGTGCCAGCAGAGCGGCAGGGGAAGCTTTCTTT. It translates to CASRAAGEAFF. The rearrangement uses TRBV3-1 and TRBJ1-1; D is perhaps TRBD1 (5 bases). V was pared by 6 bases and J by 8 bases, with 10 bases between. This CDR3 is 11 amino acids long. Germline CDR1 is LGHDT and CDR2 is YNNKEL (reference sequence).

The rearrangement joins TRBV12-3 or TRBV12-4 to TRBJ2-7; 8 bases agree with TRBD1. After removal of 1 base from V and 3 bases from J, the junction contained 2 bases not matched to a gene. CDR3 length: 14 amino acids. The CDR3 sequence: CASSLDRGSYEQYF. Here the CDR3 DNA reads TGTGCCAGCAGTTTAGACAGGGGGAGCTACGAGCAGTACTTC.

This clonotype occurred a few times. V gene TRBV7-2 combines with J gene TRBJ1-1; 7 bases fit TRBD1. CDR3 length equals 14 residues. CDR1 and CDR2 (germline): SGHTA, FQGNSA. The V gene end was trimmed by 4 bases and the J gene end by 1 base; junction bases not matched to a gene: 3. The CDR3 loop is CASSWGQQNTEAFF. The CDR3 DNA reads TGTGCCAGCAGCTGGGGACAGCAGAACACTGAAGCTTTCTTT.

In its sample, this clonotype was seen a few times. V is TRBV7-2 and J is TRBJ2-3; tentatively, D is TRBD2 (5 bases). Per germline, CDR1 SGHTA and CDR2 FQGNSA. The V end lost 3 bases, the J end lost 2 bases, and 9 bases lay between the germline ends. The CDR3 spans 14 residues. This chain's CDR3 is CASSFLRVTDTQYF. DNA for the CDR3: TGTGCCAGCAGCTTTTTGCGGGTCACAGATACGCAGTATTTT.

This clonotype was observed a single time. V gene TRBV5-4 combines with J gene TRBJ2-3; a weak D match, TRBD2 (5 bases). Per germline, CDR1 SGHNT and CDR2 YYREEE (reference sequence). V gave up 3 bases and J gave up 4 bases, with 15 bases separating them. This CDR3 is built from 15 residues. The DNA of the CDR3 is TGTGCCAGCAGCTCTGGAGTGGGGAGTCCAGATACGCAGTATTTT. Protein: CASSSGVGSPDTQYF.

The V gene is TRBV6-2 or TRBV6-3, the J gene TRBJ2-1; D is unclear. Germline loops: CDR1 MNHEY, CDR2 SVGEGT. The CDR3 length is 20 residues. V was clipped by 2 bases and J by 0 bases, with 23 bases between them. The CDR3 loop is CASSYERAIRAIGSYNEQFF. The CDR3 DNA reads TGTGCCAGCAGTTACGAACGGGCGATAAGGGCCATCGGCTCCTACAATGAGCAGTTCTTC.

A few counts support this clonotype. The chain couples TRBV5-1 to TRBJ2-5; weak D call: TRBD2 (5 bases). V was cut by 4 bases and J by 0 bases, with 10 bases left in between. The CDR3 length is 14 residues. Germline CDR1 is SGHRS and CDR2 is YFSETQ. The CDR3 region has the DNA TGCGCCAGCAGCCCGGGAAACGACCAAGAGACCCAGTACTTC. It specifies CASSPGNDQETQYF.

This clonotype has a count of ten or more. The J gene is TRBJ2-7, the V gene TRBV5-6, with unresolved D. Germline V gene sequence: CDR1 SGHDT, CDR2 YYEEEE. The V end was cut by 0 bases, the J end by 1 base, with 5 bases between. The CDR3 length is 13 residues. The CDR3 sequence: CASSLVQSYEQYF. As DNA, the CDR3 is TGTGCCAGCAGCTTGGTTCAGTCCTACGAGCAGTACTTC.

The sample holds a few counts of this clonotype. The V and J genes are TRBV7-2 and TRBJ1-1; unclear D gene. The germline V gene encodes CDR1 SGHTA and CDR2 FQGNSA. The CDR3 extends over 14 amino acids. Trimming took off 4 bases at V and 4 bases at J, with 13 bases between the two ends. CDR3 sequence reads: CASSSTSMGTEAFF. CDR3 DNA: TGTGCCAGCAGCTCCACCTCCATGGGCACTGAAGCTTTCTTT.

The CDR3 region is CSAHQGGQVQYF. CDR3 bases: TGCAGTGCCCACCAGGGGGGACAGGTACAGTACTTC. The rearrangement links TRBV20-1 to TRBJ2-7; 8 nucleotides line up with TRBD1. Germline values: CDR1 DFQATT, CDR2 SNEGSKA (reference sequence). Germline trimming cut 6 bases from V and 10 bases from J; bases unmatched to any gene: 11. This CDR3 has 12 residues.

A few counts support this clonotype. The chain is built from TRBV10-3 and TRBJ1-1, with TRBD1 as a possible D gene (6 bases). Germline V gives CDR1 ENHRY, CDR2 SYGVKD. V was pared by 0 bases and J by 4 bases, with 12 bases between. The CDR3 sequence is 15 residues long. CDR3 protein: CAISESIGGATEAFF. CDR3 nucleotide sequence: TGTGCCATCAGTGAGTCGATCGGGGGGGCCACTGAAGCTTTCTTT.

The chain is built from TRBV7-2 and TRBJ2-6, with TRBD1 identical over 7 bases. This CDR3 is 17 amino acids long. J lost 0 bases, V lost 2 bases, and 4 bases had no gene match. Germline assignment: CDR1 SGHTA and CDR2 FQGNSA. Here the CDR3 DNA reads TGTGCCAGCAGCTTAATGACAGGGAACTCTGGGGCCAACGTCCTGACTTTC. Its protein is CASSLMTGNSGANVLTF.

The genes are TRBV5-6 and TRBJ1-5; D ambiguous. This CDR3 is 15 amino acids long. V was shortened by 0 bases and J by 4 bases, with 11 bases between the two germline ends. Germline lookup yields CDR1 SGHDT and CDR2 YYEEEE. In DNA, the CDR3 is TGTGCCAGCAGCTTGGGGGAGGGAGCAAATCAGCCCCAGCATTTT. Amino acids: CASSLGEGANQPQHF.

CDR3 in DNA: TGTGCCAGCAGTGAAGCTATCGTAAGAGGGTATGGCTACACCTTC. Its translation is CASSEAIVRGYGYTF. The chain is built from TRBV2 and TRBJ1-2; D not certain. CDR3 length: 15 amino acids. V was trimmed by 0 bases and J by 5 bases, leaving 13 bases between them. The V gene's germline CDR1 is SNHLY and CDR2 FYNNEI.

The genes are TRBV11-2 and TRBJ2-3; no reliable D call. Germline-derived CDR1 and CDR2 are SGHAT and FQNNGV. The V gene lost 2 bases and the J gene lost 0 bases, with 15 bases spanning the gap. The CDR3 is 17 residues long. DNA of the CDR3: TGTGCCAGCAGCTTAAATTCGGCCCTCCCTAGCACAGATACGCAGTATTTT. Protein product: CASSLNSALPSTDTQYF.

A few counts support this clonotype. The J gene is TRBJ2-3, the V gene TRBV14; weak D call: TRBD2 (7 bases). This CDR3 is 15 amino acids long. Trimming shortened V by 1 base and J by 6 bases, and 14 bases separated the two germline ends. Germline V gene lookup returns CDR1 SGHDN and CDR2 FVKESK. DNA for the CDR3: TGTGCCAGCAGCCAAGTTTTCGGGGGGCCGGATACGCAGTATTTT. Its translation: CASSQVFGGPDTQYF.

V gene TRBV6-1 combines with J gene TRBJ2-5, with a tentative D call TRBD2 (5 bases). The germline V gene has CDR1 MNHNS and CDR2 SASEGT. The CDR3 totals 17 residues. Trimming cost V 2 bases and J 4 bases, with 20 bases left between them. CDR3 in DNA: TGTGCCAGCAGTGAATTCATCGGGCTAGCCCTAAGAGAGACCCAGTACTTC. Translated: CASSEFIGLALRETQYF.